This entry lists 27 T cell receptor beta chains sequenced from one sample in a study of T cell changes during pregnancy in multiple sclerosis (dated by TCRdb to between 2018 and 2021). Receptors were amplified or captured by the immunoSEQ multiplex PCR assay. The clones in this table, taken by TCRdb from immuneACCESS, are in-frame only. Not every clone is retained; where verified, under half of the shortfall comes from an unresolved V gene, and the cause of the rest is unknown. This sample lists 46,000 or so clones; 85% to 90% were detected once. 4.7% of the sample rests with the top ten. Sequenced material: peripheral blood, taken in the second trimester of pregnancy. These receptors were taken from a female donor in good health, enrolled as a control in a pregnancy study.

The chain employs TRBV19 and TRBJ1-1; D unclear. CDR3 size: 15 residues. Deletions cut 5 bases from V and 2 bases from J, with 15 bases between. Germline CDR1 and CDR2: LNHDA and SQIVND (reference sequence). DNA of the CDR3: TGTGCCAGTAGTGGACTGGGAATCCAAAACACTGAAGCTTTCTTT. Translation gives CASSGLGIQNTEAFF.

The chain is built from TRBV7-9 and TRBJ2-1; D unresolved. The germline gives CDR1 SEHNR, CDR2 FQNEAQ (reference sequence). The V end was cut by 5 bases, the J end by 4 bases, with 18 bases between. The CDR3 is made up of 16 amino acids. CDR3 residues: CASSLDPLVAYNEQFF. CDR3 nucleotide sequence: TGTGCCAGCAGCCTAGATCCTTTGGTAGCTTACAATGAGCAGTTCTTC.

The gene calls are TRBV11-2 and TRBJ1-1, with D possibly matching TRBD1 (6 bases). Germline CDR1 and CDR2: SGHAT and FQNNGV. With 0 bases removed from V and 4 bases from J, the gap between germline ends came to 15 bases. The CDR3 sequence is 16 residues long. Written as DNA, the CDR3 is TGTGCCAGCAGCTTAGATCGGTCTGGGGGGGCCACTGAAGCTTTCTTT. Amino acids: CASSLDRSGGATEAFF.

This chain connects TRBV5-6 to TRBJ2-2; D not certain. V was shortened by 2 bases and J by 4 bases, with 3 bases between the two germline ends. Per germline, CDR1 SGHDT and CDR2 YYEEEE. The CDR3 totals 12 residues. The CDR3 DNA reads as TGTGCCAGCAGCTTCATCACCGGGGAGCTGTTTTTT. It specifies CASSFITGELFF. The variable domain in full, with the rest retrieved from reference TRBV5-6 and TRBJ2-2, is DAGVTQSPTHLIKTRGQQVTLRCSPKSGHDTVSWYQQALGQGPQFIFQYYEEEERQRGNFPDRFSGHQFPNYSSELNVNALLLGDSALYLCASSFITGELFFGEGSRLTVL.

The rearrangement joins TRBV19 to TRBJ2-1, with 8 bases that match TRBD2. V trimming: 4 bases; J trimming: 2 bases; junction bases outside the gene matches: 4. The germline CDR1 and CDR2 sequences are LNHDA and SQIVND (reference sequence). This CDR3 region has 15 residues. CDR3 residues: CASSNLAGTYNEQFF. In DNA, the CDR3 is TGTGCCAGTAGTAACTTAGCGGGGACCTACAATGAGCAGTTCTTC.

The J gene is TRBJ2-5, the V gene TRBV6-5; TRBD1 matches at 8 bases. CDR3 length equals 16 residues. The germline V gene has CDR1 MNHEY and CDR2 SVGAGI. J was trimmed by 0 bases and V by 2 bases; bases with no gene match: 5. CDR3: CASSYDTGGNQETQYF. As DNA, the CDR3 is TGTGCCAGCAGTTACGATACAGGGGGAAACCAAGAGACCCAGTACTTC.

V is TRBV6-4 and J is TRBJ2-3, with TRBD2 identical over 7 bases. Per germline, CDR1 MRHNA and CDR2 SNTAGT. Germline trimming cut 5 bases from V and 1 base from J; bases unmatched to any gene: 6. The CDR3 covers 15 residues. CDR3: CASSPSGGRTDTQYF. Here the CDR3 DNA reads TGTGCCAGCAGTCCTAGCGGAGGCCGCACAGATACGCAGTATTTT.

CDR3 DNA sequence: TGTGCCTGGATTGAGGGAAACATTCAGTACTTC. Translating it yields CAWIEGNIQYF. This chain joins TRBV30 and TRBJ2-4; TRBD2 might be the D (5 bases). The V gene lost 4 bases and the J gene lost 6 bases, with 7 bases spanning the gap. This CDR3 comprises 11 residues. The germline V gene has CDR1 GTSNPN and CDR2 SVGIG (reference sequence).

The chain recombines TRBV7-9 with TRBJ2-7; 9 nucleotides line up with TRBD1. The germline CDR1 and CDR2 sequences are SEHNR and FQNEAQ (reference sequence). The CDR3 is 17 residues long. Trimming removed 5 bases from V and 4 bases from J; junction bases left unmatched: 15. The CDR3 protein is CASSTSLPGTGMYEQYF. The CDR3 DNA follows: TGTGCCAGCAGCACATCTCTCCCCGGGACAGGGATGTACGAGCAGTACTTC.

The V and J genes are TRBV10-3 and TRBJ1-3, with TRBD1 as a possible D gene (6 bases). This CDR3 spans 12 amino acids. Germline lookup yields CDR1 ENHRY and CDR2 SYGVKD. CDR3 sequence reads: CATTGNGNTIYF. In DNA, the CDR3 is TGTGCTACCACAGGGAACGGAAACACCATATATTTT.

The rearrangement joins TRBV19 to TRBJ1-4; unclear D gene. V was cut by 7 bases and J by 6 bases, with 12 bases left in between. The CDR3 runs to 13 residues. CDR1 and CDR2 from the germline V gene are LNHDA and SQIVND (reference sequence). DNA of the CDR3: TGTGCCAGTAAGGCCCGGGTCGATGAAAAACTGTTTTTT. Amino acid sequence: CASKARVDEKLFF.

This clone has a single count. The J gene is TRBJ2-5, the V gene TRBV30; a weak D match, TRBD2 (6 bases). Per the germline V gene, CDR1 is GTSNPN and CDR2 is SVGIG (reference sequence). This CDR3 is built from 13 residues. Trimming took off 6 bases at V and 4 bases at J, with 15 bases between the two ends. The CDR3 nucleotides are TGTGCCTGCAAGACGGGGGTGCGAGAGACCCAGTACTTC. Its protein product is CACKTGVRETQYF.

This rearrangement joins TRBV19 to TRBJ2-5; D is unresolved. The CDR3 sequence is 14 residues long. Germline-derived CDR1 and CDR2 are LNHDA and SQIVND (reference sequence). The germline V and J ends were trimmed by 4 bases and 5 bases, with 14 bases remaining between them. This CDR3 is CASSRLGEVETQYF. CDR3 coding DNA: TGTGCCAGTAGTAGGCTAGGCGAAGTTGAGACCCAGTACTTC.

This chain links TRBV2 with TRBJ1-1; no definite D call. Trimming shortened V by 4 bases and J by 5 bases, and 17 bases separated the two germline ends. CDR1 SNHLY and CDR2 FYNNEI come from the germline V gene. CDR3 length equals 15 residues. The CDR3 region has the DNA TGTGCCAGCAGTGTTCCTCTGTCGATGCGGACTGAAGCTTTCTTT. Encoded protein: CASSVPLSMRTEAFF. The full variable domain, with the rest looked up from reference TRBV2 and TRBJ1-1, is EPEVTQTPSHQVTQMGQEVILRCVPISNHLYFYWYRQILGQKVEFLVSFYNNEISEKSEIFDDQFSVERPDGSNFTLKIRSTKLEDSAMYFCASSVPLSMRTEAFFGQGTRLTVV.

This sequence joins TRBV27 and TRBJ2-5; 7 nucleotides line up with TRBD1. Germline CDR1 reads MNHEY; CDR2 reads SMNVEV (reference sequence). The CDR3 is made up of 15 amino acids. Unmatched junction bases numbered 8, after V lost 3 bases and J lost 4 bases. The CDR3 spells CASSFFGRQGETQYF. The CDR3 DNA reads TGTGCCAGCAGTTTCTTCGGGCGACAGGGAGAGACCCAGTACTTC.

This chain connects TRBV6-5 to TRBJ1-2, with D perhaps TRBD1 (5 bases). Per the germline V gene, CDR1 is MNHEY and CDR2 is SVGAGI. V dropped 6 bases and J dropped 6 bases, with 17 bases sitting between them. The CDR3 is 14 amino acids. CDR3 region: CASSWGVTADGYTF. The CDR3 coding sequence is TGTGCCAGCAGCTGGGGGGTGACAGCTGATGGCTACACCTTC.

The chain links TRBV7-2 to TRBJ1-4; no clear D. The CDR3 is 16 amino acids. V was shortened by 5 bases and J by 8 bases, with 21 bases between the two germline ends. Germline V gene sequence: CDR1 SGHTA, CDR2 FQGNSA. The CDR3 DNA is TGTGCCAGCAGCCCCGGCCCGCTCCAACGGCGGGAAAAACTGTTTTTT. Translation gives CASSPGPLQRREKLFF.

This chain links TRBV9 with TRBJ2-3, with 8 bases identical to TRBD2. From germline, CDR1 is SGDLS and CDR2 YYNGEE. Trimming removed 3 bases from V and 1 base from J; junction bases left unmatched: 7. The CDR3 consists of 16 residues. The CDR3 spells CASSGQREIGTDTQYF. As DNA, the CDR3 is TGTGCCAGCAGCGGTCAGCGGGAGATTGGCACAGATACGCAGTATTTT. Combining the CDR3 with reference TRBV9 and TRBJ2-3 gives the whole variable domain DSGVTQTPKHLITATGQRVTLRCSPRSGDLSVYWYQQSLDQGLQFLIQYYNGEERAKGNILERFSAQQFPDLHSELNLSSLELGDSALYFCASSGQREIGTDTQYFGPGTRLTVL.

V and J are TRBV30 and TRBJ2-7, with D perhaps matching TRBD1 (6 bases). Trimming left V 0 bases short and J 5 bases short, with 11 bases between. The CDR3 contains 13 residues. The germline CDR1 and CDR2 sequences are GTSNPN and SVGIG (reference sequence). The CDR3 is CAWSVQGPHEQYF. Written as DNA, the CDR3 is TGTGCCTGGAGTGTACAGGGCCCCCACGAGCAGTACTTC.

This chain joins TRBV7-9 and TRBJ1-1; 10 nucleotides line up with TRBD1. Germline V gene lookup returns CDR1 SEHNR and CDR2 FQNEAQ (reference sequence). The V segment lost 5 bases and the J segment 0 bases; nucleotides outside the gene matches: 3. CDR3 length: 15 amino acids. The CDR3 region has the DNA TGTGCCAGCAGCCTGACAGGGGGCATGAACACTGAAGCTTTCTTT. Translation: CASSLTGGMNTEAFF.

This rearrangement joins TRBV18 to TRBJ1-1; D not resolved. Germline loops: CDR1 KGHSH, CDR2 LQKENI. Trimming left V 1 base short and J 0 bases short, with 9 bases between. This CDR3 comprises 15 residues. DNA for the CDR3: TGTGCCAGCTCACCACACGTTATAGTGAACACTGAAGCTTTCTTT. This translates into CASSPHVIVNTEAFF.

V is TRBV6-6 and J is TRBJ1-2; D may be TRBD1 (5 bases). Per the germline V gene, CDR1 is MNHNY and CDR2 is SVGAGI (reference sequence). Trimming removed 6 bases from V and 0 bases from J, with 8 bases in between. This CDR3 comprises 13 residues. The DNA of the CDR3 is TGTGCCAGCAGGGAAGGGGCTAACTATGGCTACACCTTC. It translates to CASREGANYGYTF.

This chain links TRBV25-1 with TRBJ2-1; D is perhaps TRBD2 (5 bases). With 6 bases removed from V and 0 bases from J, the gap between germline ends came to 21 bases. The V gene's germline CDR1 is MGHDK and CDR2 SYGVNS. The CDR3 runs 18 residues. The chain's CDR3 is CASSSFFKAAGSYNEQFF. CDR3 coding DNA: TGTGCCAGCAGCTCCTTTTTTAAAGCGGCGGGCTCCTACAATGAGCAGTTCTTC.

This clone was detected only a few times. The chain employs TRBV20-1 and TRBJ2-1; unclear D gene. V lost 6 bases, J lost 3 bases, and 6 bases lay in between. The germline CDR1 and CDR2 sequences are DFQATT and SNEGSKA (reference sequence). The CDR3 totals 11 residues. CDR3 DNA sequence: TGCAGTGCCCCCCTCTACAATGAGCAGTTCTTC. It translates to CSAPLYNEQFF.

The rearrangement joins TRBV2 to TRBJ2-1; 10 bases map to TRBD2. The CDR3 loop spans 16 amino acids. V shed 6 bases and J 7 bases; nucleotides not matched to a gene: 12. Germline assignment: CDR1 SNHLY and CDR2 FYNNEI. The CDR3 loop is CASRPGTSVVWNEQFF. For the CDR3, the DNA is TGTGCCAGCAGGCCCGGGACTAGCGTAGTCTGGAATGAGCAGTTCTTC.

The chain links TRBV18 to TRBJ2-5; no clear D gene. The V end lost 1 base, the J end lost 4 bases, and 7 bases lay between the germline ends. Germline V gene sequence: CDR1 KGHSH, CDR2 LQKENI. CDR3 length: 13 residues. CDR3 DNA: TGTGCCAGCTCACCACTCCCGCGAGAGACCCAGTACTTC. Translation: CASSPLPRETQYF.

The V gene is TRBV7-8, the J gene TRBJ1-5; D is perhaps TRBD1 (6 bases). CDR1 is SGHVS and CDR2 is FQNEAQ in the germline V gene. The CDR3 contains 15 residues. Trimming left V 2 bases short and J 0 bases short, with 8 bases between. DNA for the CDR3: TGTGCCAGCAGCTTATGGGGGCTTAGCAATCAGCCCCAGCATTTT. Translated: CASSLWGLSNQPQHF. The whole variable domain, filled in from reference TRBV7-8 and TRBJ1-5, reads GAGVSQSPRYKVAKRGQDVALRCDPISGHVSLFWYQQALGQGPEFLTYFQNEAQLDKSGLPSDRFFAERPEGSVSTLKIQRTQQEDSAVYLCASSLWGLSNQPQHFGDGTRLSIL.